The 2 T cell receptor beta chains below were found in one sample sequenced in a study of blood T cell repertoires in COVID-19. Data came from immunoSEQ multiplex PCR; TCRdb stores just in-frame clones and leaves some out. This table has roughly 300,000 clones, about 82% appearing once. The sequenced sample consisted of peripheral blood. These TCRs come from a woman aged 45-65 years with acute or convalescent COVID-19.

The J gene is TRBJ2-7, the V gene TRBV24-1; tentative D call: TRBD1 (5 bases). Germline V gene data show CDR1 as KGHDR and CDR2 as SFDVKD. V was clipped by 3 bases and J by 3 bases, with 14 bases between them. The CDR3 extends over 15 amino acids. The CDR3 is CATSDPRTPNYEQYF. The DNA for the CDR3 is TGTGCCACCAGTGATCCCAGGACACCGAACTACGAGCAGTACTTC.

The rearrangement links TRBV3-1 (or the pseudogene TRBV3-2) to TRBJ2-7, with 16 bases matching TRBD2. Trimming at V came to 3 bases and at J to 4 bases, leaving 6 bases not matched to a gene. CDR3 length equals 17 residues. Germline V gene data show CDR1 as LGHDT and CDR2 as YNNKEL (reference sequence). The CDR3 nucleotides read TGTGCCAGCAGCCACCCGGGACTAGCGGGAGGGTGGTACGAGCAGTACTTC. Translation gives CASSHPGLAGGWYEQYF.